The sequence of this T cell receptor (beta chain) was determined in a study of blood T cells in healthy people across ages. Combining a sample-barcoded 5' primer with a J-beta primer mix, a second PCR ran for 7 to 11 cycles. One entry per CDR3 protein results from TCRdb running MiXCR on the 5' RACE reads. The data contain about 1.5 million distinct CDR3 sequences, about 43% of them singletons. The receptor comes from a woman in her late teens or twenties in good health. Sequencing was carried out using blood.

CDR3 sequence (DNA): TGTGCCATCAGTGGTGGGGCAGGCCTGAGCACTGAAGCTTTCTTT. It codes for CAISGGAGLSTEAFF. This chain joins TRBV10-3 and TRBJ1-1; tentatively, D is TRBD1 (5 bases). Germline values: CDR1 ENHRY, CDR2 SYGVKD. The V end lost 4 bases, the J end lost 4 bases, and 16 bases lay between the germline ends. The CDR3 has 15 amino acids.